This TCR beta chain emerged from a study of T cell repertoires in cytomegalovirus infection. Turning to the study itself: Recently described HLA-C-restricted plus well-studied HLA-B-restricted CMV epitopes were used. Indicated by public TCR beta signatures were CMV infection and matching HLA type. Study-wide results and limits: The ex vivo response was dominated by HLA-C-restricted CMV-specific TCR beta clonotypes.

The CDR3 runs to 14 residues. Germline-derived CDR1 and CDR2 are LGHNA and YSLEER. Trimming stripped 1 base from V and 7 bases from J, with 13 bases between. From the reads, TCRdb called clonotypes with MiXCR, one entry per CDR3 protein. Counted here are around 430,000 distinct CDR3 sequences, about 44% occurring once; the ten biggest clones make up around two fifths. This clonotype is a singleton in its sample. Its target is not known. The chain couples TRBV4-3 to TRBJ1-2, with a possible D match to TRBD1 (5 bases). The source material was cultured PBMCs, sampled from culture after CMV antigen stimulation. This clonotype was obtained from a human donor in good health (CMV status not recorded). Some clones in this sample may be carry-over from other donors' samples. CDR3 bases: TGCGCCAGCAGCCAAGGTCAGGGAATTGGTGGCTACACCTTC. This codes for CASSQGQGIGGYTF.